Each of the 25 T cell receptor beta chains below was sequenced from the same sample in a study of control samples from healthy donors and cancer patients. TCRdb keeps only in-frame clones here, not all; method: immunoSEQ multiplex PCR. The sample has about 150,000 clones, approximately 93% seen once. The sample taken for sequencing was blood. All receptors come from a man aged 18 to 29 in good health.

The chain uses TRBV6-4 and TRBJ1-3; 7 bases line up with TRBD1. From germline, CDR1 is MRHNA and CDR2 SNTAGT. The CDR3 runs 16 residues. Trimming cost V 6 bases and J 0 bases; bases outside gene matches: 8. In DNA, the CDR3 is TGTGCCAGCAGACCTTACGGGACAGCCTCTGGAAACACCATATATTTT. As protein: CASRPYGTASGNTIYF.

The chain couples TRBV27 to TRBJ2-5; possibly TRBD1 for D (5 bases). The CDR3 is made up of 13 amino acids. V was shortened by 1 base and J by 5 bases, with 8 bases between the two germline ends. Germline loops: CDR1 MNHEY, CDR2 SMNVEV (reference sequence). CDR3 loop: CASSLYYRETQYF. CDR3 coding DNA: TGTGCCAGCAGTTTATACTACAGGGAGACCCAGTACTTC.

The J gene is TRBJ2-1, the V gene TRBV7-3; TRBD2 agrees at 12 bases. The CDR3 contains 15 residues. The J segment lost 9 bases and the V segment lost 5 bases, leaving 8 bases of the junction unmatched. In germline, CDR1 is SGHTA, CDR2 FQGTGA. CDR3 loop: CASSPTSGSRGEQFF. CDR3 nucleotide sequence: TGTGCCAGCAGCCCGACTAGCGGGAGTAGGGGTGAGCAGTTCTTC.

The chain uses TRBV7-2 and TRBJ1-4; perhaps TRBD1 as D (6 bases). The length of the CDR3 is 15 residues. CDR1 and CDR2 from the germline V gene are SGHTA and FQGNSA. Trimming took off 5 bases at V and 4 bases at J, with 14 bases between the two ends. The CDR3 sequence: CASSLSGALNEKLFF. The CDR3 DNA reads TGTGCCAGCAGCCTCTCAGGGGCCCTTAATGAAAAACTGTTTTTT. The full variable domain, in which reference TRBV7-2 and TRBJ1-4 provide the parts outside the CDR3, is GAGVSQSPSNKVTEKGKDVELRCDPISGHTALYWYRQSLGQGLEFLIYFQGNSAPDKSGLPSDRFSAERTGGSVSTLTIQRTQQEDSAVYLCASSLSGALNEKLFFGSGTQLSVL.

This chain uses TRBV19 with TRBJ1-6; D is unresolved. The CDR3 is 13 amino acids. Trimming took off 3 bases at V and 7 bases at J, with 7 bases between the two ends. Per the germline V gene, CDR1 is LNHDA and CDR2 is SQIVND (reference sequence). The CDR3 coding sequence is TGTGCCAGTAGTATCATCTCGAATTCACCCCTCCACTTT. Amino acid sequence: CASSIISNSPLHF.

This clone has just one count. The DNA of the CDR3 is TGTGCCACCCTGGGAACAGGGGCCCTCCAGCCCCAGCATTTT. It codes for CATLGTGALQPQHF. V and J are TRBV6-5 and TRBJ1-5; 7 bases fit TRBD1. Germline-derived CDR1 and CDR2 are MNHEY and SVGAGI. V was clipped by 10 bases and J by 7 bases; unmatched bases: 13. CDR3 length equals 14 residues.

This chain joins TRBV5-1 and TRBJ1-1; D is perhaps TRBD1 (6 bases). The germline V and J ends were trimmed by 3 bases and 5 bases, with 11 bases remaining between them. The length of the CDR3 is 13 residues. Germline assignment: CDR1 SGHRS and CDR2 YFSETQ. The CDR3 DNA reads TGCGCCAGCAGCTCCGGACAGAGGACTGAAGCTTTCTTT. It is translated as CASSSGQRTEAFF.

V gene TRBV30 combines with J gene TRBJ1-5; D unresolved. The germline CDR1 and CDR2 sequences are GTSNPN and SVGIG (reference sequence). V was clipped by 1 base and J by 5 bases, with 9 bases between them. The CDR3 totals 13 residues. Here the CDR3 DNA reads TGTGCCTGGAGTGGGGGTTTGCATCAGCCCCAGCATTTT. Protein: CAWSGGLHQPQHF.

The CDR3 reads CASSLRTRAYNEQFF. For the CDR3, the DNA is TGTGCCAGCAGTTTAAGGACTAGAGCCTACAATGAGCAGTTCTTC. The chain is built from TRBV27 and TRBJ2-1, with 7 bases identical to TRBD2. Germline trimming cut 2 bases from V and 2 bases from J; bases unmatched to any gene: 3. Germline V gives CDR1 MNHEY, CDR2 SMNVEV (reference sequence). CDR3 size: 15 residues.

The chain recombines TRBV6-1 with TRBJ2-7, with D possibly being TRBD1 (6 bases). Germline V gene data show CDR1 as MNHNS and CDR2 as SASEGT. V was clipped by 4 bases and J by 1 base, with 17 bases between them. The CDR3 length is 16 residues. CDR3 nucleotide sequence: TGTGCCAGCAGTGGGTATTCAGGGGTTGGGTCCTACGAGCAGTACTTC. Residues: CASSGYSGVGSYEQYF.

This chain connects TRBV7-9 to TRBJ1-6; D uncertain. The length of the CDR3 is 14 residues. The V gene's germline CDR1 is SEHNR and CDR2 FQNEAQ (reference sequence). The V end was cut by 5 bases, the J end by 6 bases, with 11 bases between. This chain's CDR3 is CASSPRPGNSPLHF. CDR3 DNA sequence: TGTGCCAGCAGCCCCCGCCCCGGTAATTCACCCCTCCACTTT.

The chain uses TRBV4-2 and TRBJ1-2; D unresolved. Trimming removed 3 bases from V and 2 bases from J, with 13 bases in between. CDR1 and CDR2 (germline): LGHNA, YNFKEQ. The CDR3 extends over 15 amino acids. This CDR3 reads CASSHLDSTNYGYTF. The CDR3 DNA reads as TGTGCCAGCAGCCACCTCGATTCCACCAACTATGGCTACACCTTC.

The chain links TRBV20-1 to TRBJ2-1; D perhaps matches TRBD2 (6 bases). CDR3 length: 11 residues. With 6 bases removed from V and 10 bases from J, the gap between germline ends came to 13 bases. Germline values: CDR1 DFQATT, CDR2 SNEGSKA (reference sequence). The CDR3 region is CSAEGRGEQFF. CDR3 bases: TGCAGTGCGGAGGGCCGCGGGGAGCAGTTCTTC.

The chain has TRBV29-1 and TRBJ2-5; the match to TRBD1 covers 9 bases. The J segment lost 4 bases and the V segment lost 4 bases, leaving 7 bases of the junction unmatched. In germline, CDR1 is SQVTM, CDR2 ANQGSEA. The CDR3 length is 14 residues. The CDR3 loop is CSVAGTGILETQYF. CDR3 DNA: TGCAGCGTTGCCGGGACAGGGATATTAGAGACCCAGTACTTC.

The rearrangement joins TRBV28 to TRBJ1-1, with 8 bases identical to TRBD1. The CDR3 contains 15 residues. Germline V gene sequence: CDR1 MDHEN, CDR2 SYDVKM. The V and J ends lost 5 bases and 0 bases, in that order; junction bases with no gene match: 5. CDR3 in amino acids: CASSARDRLNTEAFF. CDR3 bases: TGTGCCAGCAGTGCCCGGGACAGGTTGAACACTGAAGCTTTCTTT.

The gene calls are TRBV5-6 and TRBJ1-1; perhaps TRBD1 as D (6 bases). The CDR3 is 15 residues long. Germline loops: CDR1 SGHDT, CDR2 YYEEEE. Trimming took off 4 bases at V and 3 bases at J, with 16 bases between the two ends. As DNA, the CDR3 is TGTGCCAGCAGCGTCATCCAGGGGTCACACACTGAAGCTTTCTTT. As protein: CASSVIQGSHTEAFF.

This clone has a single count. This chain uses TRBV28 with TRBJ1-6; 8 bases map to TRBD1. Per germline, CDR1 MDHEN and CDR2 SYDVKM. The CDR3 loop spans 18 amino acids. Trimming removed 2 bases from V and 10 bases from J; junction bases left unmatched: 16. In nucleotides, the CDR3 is TGTGCCAGCAGTTTAGACGGGCAGGGGGCCTCTACTGTCTCACCCCTCCACTTT. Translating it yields CASSLDGQGASTVSPLHF.

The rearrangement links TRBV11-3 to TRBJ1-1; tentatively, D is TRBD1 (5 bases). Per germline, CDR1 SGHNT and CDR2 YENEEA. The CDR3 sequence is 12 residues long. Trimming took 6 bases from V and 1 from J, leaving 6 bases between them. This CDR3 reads CASRGENTEAFF. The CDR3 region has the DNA TGTGCCAGCAGGGGGGAGAACACTGAAGCTTTCTTT.

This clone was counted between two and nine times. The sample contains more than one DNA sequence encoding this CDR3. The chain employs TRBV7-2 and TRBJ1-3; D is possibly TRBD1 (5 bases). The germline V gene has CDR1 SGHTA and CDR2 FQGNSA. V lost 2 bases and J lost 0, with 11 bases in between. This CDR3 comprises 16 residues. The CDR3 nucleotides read TGTGCCAGCAGCTTAACGGGGGGTAACTCTGGAAACACCATATATTTT. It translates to CASSLTGGNSGNTIYF.

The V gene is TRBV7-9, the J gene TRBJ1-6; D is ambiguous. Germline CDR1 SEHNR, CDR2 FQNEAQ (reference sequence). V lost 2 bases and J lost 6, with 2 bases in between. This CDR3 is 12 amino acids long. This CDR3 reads CASSLSNSPLHF. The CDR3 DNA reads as TGTGCCAGCAGCTTAAGTAATTCACCCCTCCACTTT.

CDR3 region: CASSKGLGQGTDTQYF. CDR3 coding DNA: TGTGCCAGCAGCAAGGGACTTGGACAGGGCACAGATACGCAGTATTTT. The gene calls are TRBV9 and TRBJ2-3; weak D call: TRBD1 (7 bases). The CDR3 runs 16 residues. With 4 bases removed from V and 1 base from J, the gap between germline ends came to 16 bases. Germline CDR1 and CDR2: SGDLS and YYNGEE.

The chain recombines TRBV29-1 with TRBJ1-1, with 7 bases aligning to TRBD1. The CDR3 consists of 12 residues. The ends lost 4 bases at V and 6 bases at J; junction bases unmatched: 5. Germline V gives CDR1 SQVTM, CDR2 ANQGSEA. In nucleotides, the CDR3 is TGCAGCGTTGTTCAGGGGGAGGCTGAAGCTTTCTTT. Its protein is CSVVQGEAEAFF.

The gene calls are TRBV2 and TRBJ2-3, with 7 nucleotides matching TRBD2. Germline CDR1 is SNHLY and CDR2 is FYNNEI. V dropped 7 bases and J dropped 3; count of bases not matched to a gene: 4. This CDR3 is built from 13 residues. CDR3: CASTGGRTDTQYF. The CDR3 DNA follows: TGTGCCAGCACGGGGGGTAGAACAGATACGCAGTATTTT.

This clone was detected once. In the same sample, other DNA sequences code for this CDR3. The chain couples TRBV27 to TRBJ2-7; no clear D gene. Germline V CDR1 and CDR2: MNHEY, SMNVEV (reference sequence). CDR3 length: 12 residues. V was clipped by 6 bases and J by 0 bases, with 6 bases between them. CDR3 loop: CASSHSSYEQYF. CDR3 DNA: TGTGCCAGCAGCCACAGCTCCTACGAGCAGTACTTC.

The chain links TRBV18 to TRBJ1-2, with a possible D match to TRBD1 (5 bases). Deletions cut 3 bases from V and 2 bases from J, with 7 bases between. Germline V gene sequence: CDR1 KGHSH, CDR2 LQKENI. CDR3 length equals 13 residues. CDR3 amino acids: CASSPGGNYGYTF. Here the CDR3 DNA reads TGTGCCAGCTCACCGGGGGGAAACTATGGCTACACCTTC. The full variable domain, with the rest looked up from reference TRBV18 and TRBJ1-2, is NAGVMQNPRHLVRRRGQEARLRCSPMKGHSHVYWYRQLPEEGLKFMVYLQKENIIDESGMPKERFSAEFPKEGPSILRIQQVVRGDSAAYFCASSPGGNYGYTFGSGTRLTVV.